Listed below are T cell receptor beta chains from one sample, sequenced in a study of CD4+ T cells in melanoma. Clones were read by immunoSEQ multiplex PCR, and TCRdb kept only the in-frame ones, dropping some. The sample has about 110,000 clones, about 92% seen once; the top ten hold approximately 3.5%. The specimen sequenced was peripheral blood. The receptors come from a human donor with melanoma. CDR3s include the opening cysteine and the closing phenylalanine or tryptophan. The D gene is left open where the match is weak. Size tells how often a clone was seen (once, few, many) or the class of an expanded clone, and some rows leave it out.

v_gene,d_gene,j_gene,abundance,CDR3aa,CDR3nt
TRBV9,.,TRBJ1-2,once,CASSVPTDNYGYTF,TGTGCCAGCAGCGTCCCGACCGATAACTATGGCTACACCTTC
TRBV28,.,TRBJ1-5,few,CASTRRGSNQPQHF,TGTGCCAGCACCCGCCGGGGGAGCAATCAGCCCCAGCATTTT
TRBV29-1,.,TRBJ2-1,.,CSVERGSYNEQFF,TGCAGCGTTGAAAGGGGAAGCTACAATGAGCAGTTCTTC
TRBV29-1,.,TRBJ2-5,.,CSVVRGGETQYF,TGCAGCGTTGTAAGGGGGGGGGAGACCCAGTACTTC
TRBV7-3,TRBD2,TRBJ2-1,once,CASSPTGTRNNEQFF,TGTGCCAGCAGCCCAACCGGGACTAGAAACAATGAGCAGTTCTTC
TRBV30,.,TRBJ1-4,.,CAWKQGANEKLFF,TGTGCCTGGAAGCAGGGCGCTAATGAAAAACTGTTTTTT
TRBV29-1,.,TRBJ1-2,.,CSVEEGRWNYGYTF,TGCAGCGTTGAGGAAGGGAGATGGAACTATGGCTACACCTTC
TRBV4-1,TRBD2,TRBJ2-2,.,CASRDGRLHTGELFF,TGCGCCAGCAGAGACGGGAGGTTGCACACCGGGGAGCTGTTTTTT
TRBV4-3,.,TRBJ1-3,.,CASSQDETGNTIYF,TGCGCCAGCAGCCAAGATGAGACAGGCAACACCATATATTTT
TRBV2,TRBD2,TRBJ2-2,.,CASSDIAGGDGELFF,TGTGCCAGCAGTGACATAGCGGGGGGAGACGGGGAGCTGTTTTTT
TRBV5-4,TRBD2,TRBJ2-3,.,CTSSLQTSGRSDTQYF,TGTACCAGCAGCCTTCAGACTAGCGGGAGGTCAGATACGCAGTATTTT
TRBV6-5,.,TRBJ2-2,.,CAARRGTGELFF,TGTGCCGCACGTCGGGGGACCGGGGAGCTGTTTTTT
TRBV19,.,TRBJ2-1,.,CASSINGGSYNEQFF,TGTGCCAGTAGTATCAACGGGGGCTCCTACAATGAGCAGTTCTTC
TRBV19,.,TRBJ1-3,.,CASSPMGRSISGNTIYF,TGTGCCAGTAGTCCGATGGGACGGTCGATCTCTGGAAACACCATATATTTT
TRBV7-2,TRBD2,TRBJ2-7,.,CASSLLPFSGRAAEQYF,TGTGCCAGCAGCTTACTACCCTTTAGCGGGAGGGCCGCCGAGCAGTACTTC
TRBV4-3,.,TRBJ1-5,.,CASSQAIEQPQHF,TGCGCCAGCAGCCAAGCAATCGAGCAGCCCCAGCATTTT
TRBV30,TRBD1,TRBJ1-2,.,CAWKGQAGYGYTF,TGTGCCTGGAAAGGACAGGCAGGCTATGGCTACACCTTC
TRBV2,TRBD2,TRBJ2-2,.,CASSERAGGRYGELFF,TGTGCCAGCAGTGAAAGAGCGGGAGGTCGTTACGGGGAGCTGTTTTTT
TRBV2,.,TRBJ1-6,.,CASSEAGGLGAPLHF,TGTGCCAGCAGTGAAGCAGGGGGACTAGGCGCACCCCTCCACTTT
TRBV30,TRBD1,TRBJ2-7,.,CAWSTGNHEQYF,TGTGCCTGGTCGACAGGGAACCACGAGCAGTACTTC
TRBV4-3,TRBD2,TRBJ2-5,once,CASSQVTAGGGETQYF,TGCGCCAGCAGCCAAGTCACAGCGGGGGGCGGGGAGACCCAGTACTTC
TRBV29-1,.,TRBJ2-2,.,CSVVRGTGELFF,TGCAGCGTTGTGAGAGGGACCGGGGAGCTGTTTTTT
TRBV30,TRBD2,TRBJ2-2,.,CAWDLAGAPVSGLFF,TGTGCCTGGGACCTAGCGGGGGCCCCAGTTAGTGGGCTGTTTTTT
TRBV28,TRBD2,TRBJ2-4,once,CASSPRTRGGRENIQYF,TGTGCCAGCAGTCCTAGGACTAGGGGAGGGAGGGAAAACATTCAGTACTTC
TRBV6-5,.,TRBJ2-7,.,CASSRDQYYEQYF,TGTGCCAGCAGTCGGGACCAATACTACGAGCAGTACTTC
TRBV18,.,TRBJ2-5,.,CASSPPGRADETQYF,TGTGCCAGCTCACCACCGGGCAGGGCCGATGAGACCCAGTACTTC
TRBV12-5,.,TRBJ2-3,.,CASGLGGITDTQYF,TGTGCTAGTGGTTTGGGGGGTATCACAGATACGCAGTATTTT
TRBV27,.,TRBJ2-5,.,CASSFGNLKETQYF,TGTGCCAGCAGTTTTGGAAACCTCAAAGAGACCCAGTACTTC
TRBV18,.,TRBJ2-2,.,CASSPRAANTGELFF,TGTGCCAGCTCTCCCCGGGCAGCGAACACCGGGGAGCTGTTTTTT
TRBV30,TRBD1,TRBJ1-5,.,CAWNIRGPGDQPQHF,TGTGCCTGGAATATTAGGGGGCCGGGAGACCAGCCCCAGCATTTT
TRBV19,TRBD1,TRBJ2-3,.,CASRYRGWGDTQYF,TGTGCCAGCCGTTACAGGGGTTGGGGAGATACGCAGTATTTT